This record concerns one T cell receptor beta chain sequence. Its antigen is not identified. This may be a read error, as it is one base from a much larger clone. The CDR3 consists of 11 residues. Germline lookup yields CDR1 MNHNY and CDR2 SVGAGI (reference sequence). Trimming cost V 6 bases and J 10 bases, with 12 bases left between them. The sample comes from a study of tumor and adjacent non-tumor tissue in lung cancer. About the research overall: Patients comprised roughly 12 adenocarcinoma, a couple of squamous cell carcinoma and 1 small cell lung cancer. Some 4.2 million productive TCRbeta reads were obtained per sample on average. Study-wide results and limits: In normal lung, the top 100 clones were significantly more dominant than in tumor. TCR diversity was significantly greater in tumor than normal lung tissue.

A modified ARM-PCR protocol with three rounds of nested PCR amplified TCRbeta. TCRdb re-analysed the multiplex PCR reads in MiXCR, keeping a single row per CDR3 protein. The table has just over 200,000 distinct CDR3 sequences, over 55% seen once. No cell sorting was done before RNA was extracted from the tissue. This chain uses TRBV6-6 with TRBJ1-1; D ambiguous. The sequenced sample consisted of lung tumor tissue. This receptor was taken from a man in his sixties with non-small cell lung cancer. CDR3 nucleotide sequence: TGTGCCAGCAGCGCCCATGAGAGAGCTTTCTTT. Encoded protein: CASSAHERAFF.